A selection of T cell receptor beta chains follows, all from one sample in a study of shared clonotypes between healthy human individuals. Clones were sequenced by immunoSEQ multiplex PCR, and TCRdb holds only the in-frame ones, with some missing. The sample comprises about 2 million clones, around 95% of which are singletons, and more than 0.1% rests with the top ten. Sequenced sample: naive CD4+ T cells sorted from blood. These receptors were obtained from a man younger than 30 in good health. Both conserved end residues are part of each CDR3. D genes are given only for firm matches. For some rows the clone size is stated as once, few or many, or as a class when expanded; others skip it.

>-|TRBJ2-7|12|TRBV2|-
TGTGCCAGCAGTGGCCGGGGGAGGGAGCAGTACTTC
CASSGRGREQYF
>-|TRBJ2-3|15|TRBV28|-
TGTGCCAGCAGTTTTTTCCGGGGAGGCACAGATACGCAGTATTTT
CASSFFRGGTDTQYF
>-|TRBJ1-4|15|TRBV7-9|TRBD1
TGTGCCAGCAGCTTAGGGACAGGGATTAATGAACGACTGTTTTTT
CASSLGTGINERLFF
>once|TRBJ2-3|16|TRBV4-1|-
TGCGCCAGCAGCCAGAGGGGACCAACGCACACAGATACGCAGTATTTT
CASSQRGPTHTDTQYF
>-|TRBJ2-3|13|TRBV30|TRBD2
TGTGCCTGGAGTGTACAAGCGGGGGTAACTTTCTTTTTT
CAWSVQAGVTFFF
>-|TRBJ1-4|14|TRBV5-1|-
TGCGCCAGCAGCTTGGGAGAGGTTCATGAAAAACTGTTTTTT
CASSLGEVHEKLFF
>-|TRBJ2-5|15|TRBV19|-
TGTGCCAGTAGTAGCCGGGCCCTAGGTCAGGAGACCCAGTACTTC
CASSSRALGQETQYF
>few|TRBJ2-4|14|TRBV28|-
TGTGCCAGCAGGGGGACTCCCCCAGAAAACATTCAGTACTTC
CASRGTPPENIQYF
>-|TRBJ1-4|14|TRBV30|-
TGTGCCTGGGCGGGGGCAGGGGCGAATGAAAAACTGTTTTTT
CAWAGAGANEKLFF
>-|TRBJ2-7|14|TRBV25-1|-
TGTGCCAGCAGTGAACACGATACGTCCTACGAGCAGTACTTC
CASSEHDTSYEQYF
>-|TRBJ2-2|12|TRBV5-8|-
TGTGCCAGCAGCTTGGTGGACGGGGAGCTGTTTTTT
CASSLVDGELFF
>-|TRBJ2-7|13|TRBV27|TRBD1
TGTGCCAGCAGAGAGACAGGGCTACGCGAGCAGTACTTC
CASRETGLREQYF
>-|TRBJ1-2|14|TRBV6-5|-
TGTGCCAGGAAGGGGGGGCTAGCTAACTATGGCTACACCTTC
CARKGGLANYGYTF
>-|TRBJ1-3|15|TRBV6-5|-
TGTGCCAGCACTCGGGCTTCTGGATCAGGAAACACCATATATTTT
CASTRASGSGNTIYF
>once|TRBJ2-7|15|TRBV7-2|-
TGTGCCAGCAGCTTAGACAGGTCGATCTCCTACGAGCAGTACTTC
CASSLDRSISYEQYF
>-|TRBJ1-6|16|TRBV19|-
TGTGCCAGTAGTATAGGAGGTTTCATCTATAATTCACCCCTCCACTTT
CASSIGGFIYNSPLHF
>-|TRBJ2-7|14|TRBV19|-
TGTGCCAGTAGTATAACAGGGAGCTCCTACGAGCAGTACTTC
CASSITGSSYEQYF
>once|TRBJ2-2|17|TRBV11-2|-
TGTGCCAGCAGTAATATCACGGGACTTTTTTCCACCGGGGAGCTGTTTTTT
CASSNITGLFSTGELFF
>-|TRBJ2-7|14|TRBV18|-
TGTGCCAGCTCACCACAGGGCGGGGATTACGAGCAGTACTTC
CASSPQGGDYEQYF
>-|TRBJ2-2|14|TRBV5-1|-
TGCGCCAGCAGCTTTTCTCGGGACACCGGGGAGCTGTTTTTT
CASSFSRDTGELFF
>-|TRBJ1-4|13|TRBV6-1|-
TGTGCCAGCAGTGAAGTTCCACGTGAAAAACTGTTTTTT
CASSEVPREKLFF
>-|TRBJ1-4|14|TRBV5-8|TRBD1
TGTGCCAACGACAGGGTGGGGCATAATGAAAAACTGTTTTTT
CANDRVGHNEKLFF
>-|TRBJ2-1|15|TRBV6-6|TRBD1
TGTGCCAGCAGAGACAGGGGACGGGATAACAATGAGCAGTTCTTC
CASRDRGRDNNEQFF
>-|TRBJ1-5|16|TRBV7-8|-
TGTGCCAGCAGCTTTTCACAGCAATATAGCAATCAGCCCCAGCATTTT
CASSFSQQYSNQPQHF
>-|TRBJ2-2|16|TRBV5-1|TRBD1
TGCGCCAGCAGCTCGCTACCGGGACAGGGGTCCGGGGAGCTGTTTTTT
CASSSLPGQGSGELFF
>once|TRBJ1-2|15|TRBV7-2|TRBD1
TGTGCCAGCAGCTCACCGGGACAGGGCCTCTATGGCTACACCTTC
CASSSPGQGLYGYTF
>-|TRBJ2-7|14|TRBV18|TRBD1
TGTGCCAGCTCTACAGGGGTCACCTCCTACGAGCAGTACTTC
CASSTGVTSYEQYF
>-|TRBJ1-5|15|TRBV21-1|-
TGTGCCACCTTAGTCTCCCCCACAGGGAAACAGCCCCAGCATTTT
CATLVSPTGKQPQHF
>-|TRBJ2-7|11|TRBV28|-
TGTGCCAGCAGGGATTTCTACGAGCAGTACTTC
CASRDFYEQYF
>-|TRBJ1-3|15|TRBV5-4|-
TGTGCCAGCAGCTCGGCCGCAGGGAGAGGAAACACCATATATTTT
CASSSAAGRGNTIYF
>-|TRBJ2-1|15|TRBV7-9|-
TGTGCCAGCAGCTCCCGGGGAGCCGTAAACAATGAGCAGTTCTTC
CASSSRGAVNNEQFF
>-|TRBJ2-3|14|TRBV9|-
TGTGCCAGCAGCGCCGGGGGTAGCACAGATACGCAGTATTTT
CASSAGGSTDTQYF
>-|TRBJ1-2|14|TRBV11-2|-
TGTGCCAGCAGCCCCCTCGGTAGCAACTATGGCTACACCTTC
CASSPLGSNYGYTF
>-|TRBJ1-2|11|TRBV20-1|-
TGCAGTGGTGGGTTGGTAGAAGGCTACACCTTC
CSGGLVEGYTF
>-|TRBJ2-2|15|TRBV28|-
TGTGCCAGCAGTTTGGGGGGGCTCAACACCGGGGAGCTGTTTTTT
CASSLGGLNTGELFF
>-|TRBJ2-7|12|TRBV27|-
TGTGCCAGCAGCCCAAGCCGTCACGAGCAGTACTTC
CASSPSRHEQYF
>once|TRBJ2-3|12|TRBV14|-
TGTGCCAGCAGCCAAGAGGCCCTTACGCAGTATTTT
CASSQEALTQYF
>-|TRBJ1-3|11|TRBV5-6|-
TGTGCCAGCAGCACAGGGAACACCATATATTTT
CASSTGNTIYF
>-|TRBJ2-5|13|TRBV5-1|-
TGCGCCAGCAGCTTGGGCGGCGGAGAGACCCAGTACTTC
CASSLGGGETQYF
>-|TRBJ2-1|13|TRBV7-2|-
TGTGCCAGTAGTCGGGAGCTCTACAATGAGCAGTTCTTC
CASSRELYNEQFF
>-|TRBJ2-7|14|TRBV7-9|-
TGTGCCAGCAGCTTTTCCGCGACGGGTGGCGAGCAGTACTTC
CASSFSATGGEQYF
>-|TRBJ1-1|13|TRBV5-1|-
TGCGCCAGCAGCAGGAGGGGAGGCACTGAAGCTTTCTTT
CASSRRGGTEAFF
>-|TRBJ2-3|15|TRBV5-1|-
TGCGCCAGCAGCTTGGATCGAGGGGCCCCAGATACGCAGTATTTT
CASSLDRGAPDTQYF
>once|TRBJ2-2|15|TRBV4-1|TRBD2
TGCGCCAGCAGCCAAGATCCGGGAGGTACCGGGGAGCTGTTTTTT
CASSQDPGGTGELFF
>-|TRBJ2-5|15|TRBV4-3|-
TGCGCCAGCAGCCACCTCCGGGAAGGCCAAGAGACCCAGTACTTC
CASSHLREGQETQYF